These 25 T cell receptor beta chains were sequenced from one sample in a study of cytomegalovirus exposure and HLA in healthy donors. PCR employed 60 Vbeta and 13 Jbeta primers. Method: immunoSEQ multiplex PCR; TCRdb's copy keeps in-frame clones and lacks some. The table records about 97,000 clones, around 80% of them present only once. Sequencing was performed on PBMCs. Receptors were obtained from a male donor in good health and CMV-seropositive.

This rearrangement joins TRBV11-3 to TRBJ2-7, with D possibly being TRBD2 (6 bases). This CDR3 spans 15 amino acids. The V gene lost 3 bases and the J gene lost 5 bases, with 17 bases spanning the gap. The V gene's germline CDR1 is SGHNT and CDR2 YENEEA. CDR3 nucleotide sequence: TGTGCCAGCAGCTTTCGTCGGGCGGGGAAGAACGAGCAGTACTTC. This codes for CASSFRRAGKNEQYF.

V usage is TRBV5-1 and J usage is TRBJ2-7; possible D gene TRBD1, 6 bases. The CDR3 is made up of 15 amino acids. The V end was cut by 4 bases, the J end by 2 bases, with 16 bases between. CDR1 and CDR2 from the germline V gene are SGHRS and YFSETQ. CDR3 protein: CASSPWAGAPYEQYF. CDR3 DNA sequence: TGCGCCAGCAGCCCCTGGGCAGGGGCGCCCTACGAGCAGTACTTC.

V and J are TRBV6-1 and TRBJ1-2; no reliable D call. With 2 bases removed from V and 8 bases from J, the gap between germline ends came to 15 bases. Germline V gives CDR1 MNHNS, CDR2 SASEGT. The CDR3 is made up of 14 amino acids. Written as DNA, the CDR3 is TGTGCCAGCAGTGAAAACAGAAGTTTCGGCGGCTACACCTTC. Its translation: CASSENRSFGGYTF.

Only a few counts were recorded for this clone. The chain combines TRBV27 with TRBJ1-4; possibly TRBD1 for D (6 bases). V lost 3 bases and J lost 4, with 15 bases in between. The CDR3 runs 16 residues. Germline CDR1 MNHEY, CDR2 SMNVEV (reference sequence). The CDR3 loop reads CASSFNRDTSNEKLFF. The CDR3 bases are TGTGCCAGCAGTTTTAACCGGGACACGAGTAATGAAAAACTGTTTTTT.

J is TRBJ1-5 and V is TRBV29-1; no definite D call. Trimming took 4 bases from V and 3 from J, leaving 10 bases between them. CDR1 SQVTM and CDR2 ANQGSEA come from the germline V gene. The CDR3 contains 13 residues. This CDR3 reads CSVASQDNQPQHF. The CDR3 DNA sequence: TGCAGCGTTGCATCACAAGACAATCAGCCCCAGCATTTT.

This sequence joins TRBV9 and TRBJ2-6; tentatively, D is TRBD1 (6 bases). V lost 0 bases to trimming and J lost 0 bases, with 13 bases between them. Germline CDR1 is SGDLS and CDR2 is YYNGEE. The CDR3 sequence is 18 residues long. CDR3 nucleotide sequence: TGTGCCAGCAGCGTAGGATACGGACAGAGCTCTGGGGCCAACGTCCTGACTTTC. It yields the protein CASSVGYGQSSGANVLTF. Full variable domain (missing parts from reference TRBV9 and TRBJ2-6): DSGVTQTPKHLITATGQRVTLRCSPRSGDLSVYWYQQSLDQGLQFLIQYYNGEERAKGNILERFSAQQFPDLHSELNLSSLELGDSALYFCASSVGYGQSSGANVLTFGAGSRLTVL.

This clone was seen once. This chain links TRBV19 with TRBJ2-2, with 7 positions matching TRBD2. Losses at the gene ends were 5 bases for V and 7 bases for J; bases not matched to a gene: 7. Germline values: CDR1 LNHDA, CDR2 SQIVND (reference sequence). This CDR3 has 14 residues. The CDR3 protein is CASSGGLTIGELFF. Here the CDR3 DNA reads TGTGCCAGTAGTGGGGGACTAACAATCGGGGAGCTGTTTTTT.

The V and J genes are TRBV7-2 and TRBJ1-5; no clear D. V was pared by 5 bases and J by 4 bases, with 12 bases between. CDR3 length equals 14 residues. The germline gives CDR1 SGHTA, CDR2 FQGNSA. DNA for the CDR3: TGTGCCAGCAGCCCCATCGGTTCTAATCAGCCCCAGCATTTT. It codes for CASSPIGSNQPQHF.

The rearrangement links TRBV7-8 to TRBJ2-2; 7 nucleotides agree with TRBD2. This CDR3 is built from 15 residues. From germline, CDR1 is SGHVS and CDR2 FQNEAQ. V was clipped by 4 bases and J by 6 bases; unmatched bases: 8. The CDR3 DNA reads as TGTGCCAGCAGCTGGGGGAGGGTTATTGCCGGGGAGCTGTTTTTT. The encoded protein is CASSWGRVIAGELFF.

As regards this clone: The sample has other DNA sequences that encode this CDR3 too. CDR3 loop: CAWSRGSNQPQHF. CDR3 in DNA: TGTGCCTGGAGCAGGGGCAGCAATCAGCCCCAGCATTTT. The gene calls are TRBV30 and TRBJ1-5, with a possible D match to TRBD1 (6 bases). Germline V gene lookup returns CDR1 GTSNPN and CDR2 SVGIG (reference sequence). Trimming pared 3 bases from V and 1 base from J, leaving 7 bases between. CDR3 length: 13 amino acids. The whole variable domain, remainder taken from reference TRBV30 and TRBJ1-5, is SQTIHQWPATLVQPVGSPLSLECTVEGTSNPNLYWYRQAAGRGLQLLFYSVGIGQISSEVPQNLSASRPQDRQFILSSKKLLLSDSGFYLCAWSRGSNQPQHFGDGTRLSIL.

V and J are TRBV5-4 and TRBJ2-2; D is possibly TRBD2 (5 bases). From germline, CDR1 is SGHNT and CDR2 YYREEE (reference sequence). Trimming took 4 bases from V and 6 from J, leaving 7 bases between them. This CDR3 spans 12 amino acids. The CDR3 nucleotides read TGTGCCAGCAGCCTAGCCGCCGGGGAGCTGTTTTTT. Amino acids: CASSLAAGELFF.

This chain links TRBV9 with TRBJ2-2; possible D gene TRBD1, 5 bases. Between the trimmed V and J ends, which lost 0 bases and 6 bases, there was a span of 9 bases. Germline lookup yields CDR1 SGDLS and CDR2 YYNGEE. This CDR3 is 14 amino acids long. This chain's CDR3 is CASSVDQGPGELFF. The CDR3 DNA sequence: TGTGCCAGCAGCGTAGACCAGGGCCCCGGGGAGCTGTTTTTT.

The chain recombines TRBV5-6 with TRBJ2-6, with 8 positions matching TRBD1. Trimming at V came to 2 bases and at J to 1 base, leaving 5 bases not matched to a gene. The CDR3 length is 17 residues. Germline V lookup: CDR1 SGHDT, CDR2 YYEEEE. The CDR3 DNA reads as TGTGCCAGCAGCTTATGGACAGGGAAATCTGGGGCCAACGTCCTGACTTTC. Amino acid sequence: CASSLWTGKSGANVLTF.

The V gene is TRBV12-5, the J gene TRBJ2-2; D is possibly TRBD2 (6 bases). The CDR3 extends over 16 amino acids. V was clipped by 0 bases and J by 1 base, with 9 bases between them. The germline V gene encodes CDR1 LGHNT and CDR2 FRNRAP. The CDR3 region is CASGLVVGGNTGELFF. DNA for the CDR3: TGTGCTAGTGGTTTGGTAGTCGGGGGGAACACCGGGGAGCTGTTTTTT.

The rearrangement uses TRBV10-1 and TRBJ1-6; D is undetermined. This CDR3 spans 14 amino acids. The V gene lost 0 bases and the J gene lost 7 bases, with 7 bases spanning the gap. CDR1 is WNHNN, CDR2 SYGVQD, per germline (reference sequence). The CDR3 coding sequence is TGCGCCAGCAGTGAGTCGACGAGGAATTCACCCCTCCACTTT. Its translation: CASSESTRNSPLHF.

This clone occurred a few times. The chain couples TRBV30 to TRBJ1-1; no definite D call. Trimming removed 4 bases from V and 7 bases from J, with 10 bases in between. This CDR3 comprises 11 residues. Germline CDR1 reads GTSNPN; CDR2 reads SVGIG (reference sequence). Written as DNA, the CDR3 is TGTGCCTGGATCCGGGTAGGTGAAGCTTTCTTT. Translating it yields CAWIRVGEAFF. The variable domain in full, with the rest retrieved from reference TRBV30 and TRBJ1-1, is SQTIHQWPATLVQPVGSPLSLECTVEGTSNPNLYWYRQAAGRGLQLLFYSVGIGQISSEVPQNLSASRPQDRQFILSSKKLLLSDSGFYLCAWIRVGEAFFGQGTRLTVV.

This clone was seen only a few times. Here the CDR3 reads CASSQSPQGSPNGYTF. CDR3 DNA sequence: TGCGCCAGCAGCCAATCTCCTCAGGGAAGTCCAAATGGCTACACCTTC. This rearrangement joins TRBV4-1 to TRBJ1-2, with a weak D call TRBD1 (5 bases). This CDR3 spans 16 amino acids. V was clipped by 2 bases and J by 6 bases, with 19 bases between them. In germline, CDR1 is MGHRA, CDR2 YSYEKL.

Only a few counts were recorded for this clone. The chain recombines TRBV5-6 with TRBJ1-1; 9 bases match TRBD1. Trimming at V came to 2 bases and at J to 11 bases, leaving 4 bases not matched to a gene. Germline loops: CDR1 SGHDT, CDR2 YYEEEE. This CDR3 spans 12 amino acids. In nucleotides, the CDR3 is TGTGCCAGCAGCTTAGGGACAGGGACTGCTTTCTTT. Residues: CASSLGTGTAFF.

The rearrangement uses TRBV30 and TRBJ1-3, with TRBD1 as a possible D gene (6 bases). The CDR3 has 15 residues. V was cut by 0 bases and J by 7 bases, with 16 bases left in between. The germline CDR1 and CDR2 sequences are GTSNPN and SVGIG (reference sequence). CDR3 coding DNA: TGTGCCTGGAGTGTTACAGGGAATTTGAGGAACACCATATATTTT. Its translation: CAWSVTGNLRNTIYF.

The rearrangement joins TRBV28 to TRBJ1-4; TRBD1 might be the D (5 bases). The V end lost 4 bases, the J end lost 11 bases, and 11 bases lay between the germline ends. The CDR3 contains 12 residues. Germline CDR1 MDHEN, CDR2 SYDVKM. The CDR3 sequence is CASSSVQGKLFF. CDR3 coding DNA: TGTGCCAGCAGTTCCGTCCAGGGTAAACTGTTTTTT.

The genes are TRBV4-1 and TRBJ1-6; D remains unclear. Germline lookup yields CDR1 MGHRA and CDR2 YSYEKL. This CDR3 has 14 amino acids. Trimming removed 2 bases from V and 8 bases from J, with 10 bases in between. For the CDR3, the DNA is TGCGCCAGCAGCCAACGGGGATTGGATTCACCCCTCCACTTT. Residues: CASSQRGLDSPLHF.

The J gene is TRBJ1-5, the V gene TRBV9; possible D gene TRBD1, 5 bases. The CDR3 spans 12 residues. Trimming shortened V by 3 bases and J by 6 bases, and 7 bases separated the two germline ends. The germline CDR1 and CDR2 sequences are SGDLS and YYNGEE. In nucleotides, the CDR3 is TGTGCCAGCAGCGCGGGGGGTCAGCCCCAGCATTTT. Translating gives CASSAGGQPQHF.

The rearrangement uses TRBV9 and TRBJ2-3; 8 nucleotides align to TRBD1. V lost 5 bases, J lost 1 base, and 9 bases stayed unmatched. Germline assignment: CDR1 SGDLS and CDR2 YYNGEE. The CDR3 is 16 amino acids. CDR3 protein: CASSSYRGSRTDTQYF. The CDR3 DNA reads TGTGCCAGCAGTTCCTACAGGGGGAGTCGCACAGATACGCAGTATTTT.

V usage is TRBV5-4 and J usage is TRBJ1-1, with D perhaps TRBD1 (5 bases). V lost 4 bases and J lost 7, with 14 bases in between. The CDR3 has 13 residues. Germline-derived CDR1 and CDR2 are SGHNT and YYREEE (reference sequence). CDR3 DNA: TGTGCCAGCAGCCTCCCCGACAGCTATGAAGCTTTCTTT. Translating it yields CASSLPDSYEAFF.

This clone was seen more than once but under ten times. The chain links TRBV7-9 to TRBJ1-1; D is unclear. The germline gives CDR1 SEHNR, CDR2 FQNEAQ (reference sequence). The CDR3 spans 13 residues. V dropped 3 bases and J dropped 5 bases, with 10 bases sitting between them. Here the CDR3 DNA reads TGTGCCAGCAGCTTGGAGGGCATTACTGAAGCTTTCTTT. It specifies CASSLEGITEAFF.